The 18 T cell receptor beta chains reported below all come from one sample, sequenced in a study of blood T cell repertoires in COVID-19 (dated by TCRdb to between 2020 and 2021). Libraries were made using the immunoSEQ multiplex PCR assay. This is the immuneACCESS table as TCRdb keeps it, with only in-frame sequences that have V and J called. A part of the clones is gone; compared with another copy, unresolved V genes explain less than half, and the rest is unexplained. The sample contains roughly 350,000 clones, approximately 89% of them found a single time. The ten largest make up around 3.3% of the sample. The sequenced sample was peripheral blood. The source is a woman aged 18 to 35 who had recovered from COVID-19.

The chain is built from TRBV4-1 and TRBJ2-5, with 8 positions matching TRBD1. Germline V gene sequence: CDR1 MGHRA, CDR2 YSYEKL. The CDR3 covers 17 residues. V lost 0 bases and J lost 2; bases outside the gene matches: 8. DNA for the CDR3: TGCGCCAGCAGCCAAGATCGCACAGGGGGAGCACAAGAGACCCAGTACTTC. This translates into CASSQDRTGGAQETQYF.

V and J are TRBV6-2 or TRBV6-3 and TRBJ2-7; D remains unclear. V was pared by 2 bases and J by 5 bases, with 10 bases between. CDR3 length: 13 residues. The germline gives CDR1 MNHEY, CDR2 SVGEGT. CDR3 coding DNA: TGTGCCAGCAGTTACACCGGCCGGGACGAGCAGTACGTC. As protein: CASSYTGRDEQYV.

The rearrangement joins TRBV7-9 to TRBJ1-2; 7 bases agree with TRBD1. Losses at the gene ends were 3 bases for V and 4 bases for J; bases not matched to a gene: 8. In germline, CDR1 is SEHNR, CDR2 FQNEAQ (reference sequence). The CDR3 has 15 residues. The CDR3 spells CASSFGDRRGYGYTF. The CDR3 DNA is TGTGCCAGCAGCTTTGGGGACAGAAGGGGCTATGGCTACACCTTC.

This chain links TRBV29-1 with TRBJ2-1; D gene ambiguous. The CDR3 totals 16 residues. Between the trimmed V and J ends, which lost 0 bases and 0 bases, there was a span of 12 bases. CDR1 and CDR2 from the germline V gene are SQVTM and ANQGSEA. CDR3 amino acids: CSVEDMNPSSYNEQFF. The CDR3 DNA is TGCAGCGTTGAAGATATGAACCCTAGCTCCTACAATGAGCAGTTCTTC.

The V gene is TRBV12-3 or TRBV12-4, the J gene TRBJ1-1; no clear D. The CDR3 totals 13 residues. V was pared by 3 bases and J by 1 base, with 6 bases between. Here the CDR3 reads CASSLEENTEAFF. The DNA of the CDR3 is TGTGCCAGCAGTTTGGAGGAGAACACTGAAGCTTTCTTT.

Only one count was recorded for this clone. The chain has TRBV11-2 and TRBJ2-7, with TRBD1 matching 7 bases. V gave up 5 bases and J gave up 2 bases; unmatched junction bases: 12. The CDR3 contains 16 residues. The germline V gene has CDR1 SGHAT and CDR2 FQNNGV. The CDR3 coding sequence is TGTGCCAGCAGCGCAGGACCGGGACAGCGAGCCTACGAGCAGTACGTC. Translating it yields CASSAGPGQRAYEQYV.

The chain carries TRBV29-1 and TRBJ2-1; 9 bases match TRBD2. V was pared by 4 bases and J by 9 bases, with 4 bases of the junction left unmatched. CDR1 is SQVTM, CDR2 ANQGSEA, per germline. The CDR3 length is 12 residues. In DNA form, the CDR3 reads TGCAGCGTTGTGTCTAGCGGGATTGAGCAGTTCTTC. It yields the protein CSVVSSGIEQFF.

The chain links TRBV5-4 to TRBJ2-5; no definite D call. The CDR3 spans 13 residues. Germline V gene data show CDR1 as SGHNT and CDR2 as YYREEE (reference sequence). Trimming took off 4 bases at V and 5 bases at J, with 12 bases between the two ends. The CDR3 bases are TGTGCCAGCAGCCTGGATAGAACGGAGACCCAGTACTTC. Translated: CASSLDRTETQYF.

The V gene is TRBV19, the J gene TRBJ1-2; the D is unclear. The germline gives CDR1 LNHDA, CDR2 SQIVND (reference sequence). V lost 5 bases and J 1 base, leaving 5 bases between the germline ends. CDR3 size: 12 residues. The chain's CDR3 is CASSRSNYGYTF. DNA of the CDR3: TGTGCCAGTAGTCGCAGTAACTATGGCTACACCTTC.

The V call is TRBV6-6, the J call TRBJ1-2; TRBD1 matches 12 bases. The V gene's germline CDR1 is MNHNY and CDR2 SVGAGI (reference sequence). This CDR3 is built from 16 residues. J gave up 2 bases and V 6 bases, and 7 bases lay outside the gene matches. The DNA for the CDR3 is TGTGCCAGCAGGGGGACAGGGGGCAAGGGAAACTATGGCTACACCTTC. Its translation: CASRGTGGKGNYGYTF.

The genes are TRBV3-1 (or the pseudogene TRBV3-2) and TRBJ2-1; 10 bases are shared with TRBD2. The junction had 14 bases not matched to a gene; V was cut back by 5 bases and J by 7 bases. Per the germline V gene, CDR1 is LGHDT and CDR2 is YNNKEL (reference sequence). The CDR3 runs 17 residues. CDR3 residues: CASSFPAAGGPGNEQFF. In DNA form, the CDR3 reads TGTGCCAGCAGCTTTCCGGCAGCGGGAGGGCCCGGGAATGAGCAGTTCTTC.

CDR3 loop: CASSEWDRVYNEQFF. The CDR3 DNA follows: TGTGCCAGCAGTGAATGGGACAGGGTGTACAATGAGCAGTTCTTC. This chain connects TRBV6-1 to TRBJ2-1; 9 bases map to TRBD1. After removal of 2 bases from V and 4 bases from J, the junction contained 3 bases not matched to a gene. The length of the CDR3 is 15 residues. CDR1 is MNHNS and CDR2 is SASEGT in the germline V gene.

This clone was seen just once. J is TRBJ2-7 and V is TRBV7-2; 10 nucleotides align to TRBD1. The CDR3 contains 14 residues. Trimming cost V 5 bases and J 1 base; bases outside gene matches: 2. Germline V gene lookup returns CDR1 SGHTA and CDR2 FQGNSA. CDR3 DNA sequence: TGTGCCAGCAGCCCGGACAGGGGGTCCTACGAGCAGTACGTC. It translates to CASSPDRGSYEQYV.

V usage is TRBV7-9 and J usage is TRBJ1-6, with D possibly being TRBD1 (5 bases). Trimming left V 7 bases short and J 10 bases short, with 20 bases between. The CDR3 covers 15 residues. The germline V gene has CDR1 SEHNR and CDR2 FQNEAQ (reference sequence). The CDR3 loop is CASTIWAGFESPLHF. CDR3 DNA sequence: TGTGCCAGCACTATCTGGGCAGGGTTTGAATCACCCCTCCACTTT.

This clone was seen just once. The chain uses TRBV28 and TRBJ1-5; possibly TRBD1 for D (5 bases). The CDR3 extends over 14 amino acids. Germline CDR1 reads MDHEN; CDR2 reads SYDVKM. The germline V and J ends were trimmed by 3 bases and 1 base, with 7 bases remaining between them. The CDR3 nucleotides are TGTGCCAGCAGTTTCGGGGGGAGCAATCAGCCCCAGCATTTT. Translated: CASSFGGSNQPQHF.

This clone was counted once. The CDR3 nucleotides are TGTGCCAGCAGCTTTTCCCCCAAGCGACCAGCTGAGCCCCAGCATTTT. It is translated as CASSFSPKRPAEPQHF. This sequence joins TRBV5-6 and TRBJ1-5; D is uncertain. Germline CDR1 is SGHDT and CDR2 is YYEEEE. The CDR3 covers 16 residues. With 2 bases removed from V and 8 bases from J, the gap between germline ends came to 20 bases. The full variable domain, in which reference TRBV5-6 and TRBJ1-5 provide the parts outside the CDR3, is DAGVTQSPTHLIKTRGQQVTLRCSPKSGHDTVSWYQQALGQGPQFIFQYYEEEERQRGNFPDRFSGHQFPNYSSELNVNALLLGDSALYLCASSFSPKRPAEPQHFGDGTRLSIL.

The V gene is TRBV6-2 or TRBV6-3, the J gene TRBJ1-1; D gene ambiguous. V shed 1 base and J shed 1 base, with 10 bases lying between them. Germline V CDR1 and CDR2: MNHEY, SVGEGT. The CDR3 sequence is 15 residues long. The CDR3 region has the DNA TGTGCCAGCAGTTACTTTGGAGGAAGGAACACTGAAGCTTTCTTT. It codes for CASSYFGGRNTEAFF.

The chain carries TRBV6-1 and TRBJ1-1; D might be TRBD1 (5 bases). Per the germline V gene, CDR1 is MNHNS and CDR2 is SASEGT. The CDR3 has 14 residues. Between the trimmed V and J ends, which lost 6 bases and 0 bases, there was a span of 11 bases. CDR3 region: CASSLWGLNTEAFF. The CDR3 coding sequence is TGTGCCAGCAGCCTCTGGGGCCTGAACACTGAAGCTTTCTTT.